This TCR beta chain was identified in a study of T cell responses to AZD1222 COVID-19 vaccine. Points from the study as a whole: Sampling that yielded the repertoires occurred only after the peak T cell response.

Clones were sequenced by immunoSEQ multiplex PCR, and TCRdb holds only the in-frame ones, with some missing. Seen here are about 100,000 clones, about nine tenths observed once, and the top ten hold 1.7%. This clone has just a few counts. Its antigen is unknown. The sequence came from an adult in good health. The sequences come from peripheral blood, collected on day 0 of AZD1222 vaccination.

In DNA, the CDR3 is TGTGCCAGCGGAGGGAGGGCCGGGAGTCCAGATACGCAGTATTTT. The encoded protein is CASGGRAGSPDTQYF. The chain employs TRBV6-5 and TRBJ2-3, with 7 bases aligning to TRBD2. Germline V lookup: CDR1 MNHEY, CDR2 SVGAGI. The CDR3 spans 15 residues. V shed 8 bases and J 4 bases; nucleotides not matched to a gene: 12.